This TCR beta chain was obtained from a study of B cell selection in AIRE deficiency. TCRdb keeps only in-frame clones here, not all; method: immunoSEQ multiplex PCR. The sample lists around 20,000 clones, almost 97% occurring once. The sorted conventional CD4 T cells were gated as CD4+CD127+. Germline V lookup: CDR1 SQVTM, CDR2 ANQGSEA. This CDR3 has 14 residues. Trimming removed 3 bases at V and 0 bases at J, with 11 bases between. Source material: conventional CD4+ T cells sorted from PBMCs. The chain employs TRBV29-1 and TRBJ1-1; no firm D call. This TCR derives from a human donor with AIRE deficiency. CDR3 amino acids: CSVDYGPMNTEAFF. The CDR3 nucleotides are TGCAGCGTTGATTATGGCCCTATGAACACTGAAGCTTTCTTT.